Presented here are 26 T cell receptor beta chains from one specimen sequenced in a study of blood T cell repertoires in COVID-19. Data came from immunoSEQ multiplex PCR; TCRdb stores just in-frame clones and leaves some out. The sample records 240,000 or so clones, over 65% being singletons. Sequencing was carried out using peripheral blood. The receptors come from a woman of 80 years or more with acute or convalescent COVID-19.

This chain uses TRBV5-4 with TRBJ2-3; tentatively, D is TRBD2 (5 bases). The V end was cut by 2 bases, the J end by 5 bases, with 15 bases between. Per germline, CDR1 SGHNT and CDR2 YYREEE (reference sequence). CDR3 length: 15 residues. The CDR3 protein is CASSFPRGLIDTQYF. The CDR3, as DNA: TGTGCCAGCAGCTTCCCCCGAGGGTTGATAGATACGCAGTATTTT.

The rearrangement joins TRBV2 to TRBJ1-1, with 8 bases that match TRBD1. The germline gives CDR1 SNHLY, CDR2 FYNNEI. The J segment lost 5 bases and the V segment lost 9 bases, leaving 5 bases of the junction unmatched. CDR3 length equals 12 residues. Here the CDR3 DNA reads TGTGCCAGTGGACAGGGACGGACTGAAGCTTTCTTT. Protein product: CASGQGRTEAFF.

In regard to this clone: The junction differs from germline at one of its ends, possibly a read error. V usage is TRBV3-1 (or the pseudogene TRBV3-2) and J usage is TRBJ2-3; 8 positions match TRBD2. Germline V gives CDR1 LGHDT, CDR2 YNNKEL (reference sequence). This CDR3 has 15 residues. The CDR3 is CASNQGGGPTDTQYF. In DNA, the CDR3 is TGTGCCAGCAACCAAGGCGGGGGGCCCACAGATACGCAGTATTTT.

The V and J genes are TRBV19 and TRBJ1-1, with D possibly being TRBD1 (5 bases). The ends were cut back, 6 bases at V and 0 bases at J, with 8 bases in the middle. The CDR3 is 13 amino acids. Germline CDR1 is LNHDA and CDR2 is SQIVND (reference sequence). CDR3 sequence (DNA): TGTGCCAGTAGGGGACTCCTGAACACTGAAGCTTTCTTT. It codes for CASRGLLNTEAFF.

The chain recombines TRBV10-1 with TRBJ2-2; D unclear. Trimming took 2 bases from V and 5 from J, leaving 9 bases between them. Germline V gene sequence: CDR1 WNHNN, CDR2 SYGVQD (reference sequence). The CDR3 totals 14 residues. In DNA, the CDR3 is TGCGCCAGCAGTGAGATTCTAGTGACCGGGGAGCTGTTTTTT. Translated: CASSEILVTGELFF.

This sequence joins TRBV2 and TRBJ1-5; 8 bases map to TRBD1. Germline CDR1 is SNHLY and CDR2 is FYNNEI. J lost 1 base, V lost 5 bases, and 4 bases had no gene match. This CDR3 has 15 amino acids. CDR3 loop: CASSQQGGSNQPQHF. In DNA form, the CDR3 reads TGTGCCAGCAGTCAACAGGGGGGGAGCAATCAGCCCCAGCATTTT.

The table lists this clone with a count of one. The CDR3 DNA reads as TGTGCCATCAGTGGGACAGGGGGTCCACCCCTCCACTTT. This sequence encodes CAISGTGGPPLHF. J is TRBJ1-6 and V is TRBV10-3; 10 nucleotides line up with TRBD1. The CDR3 loop spans 13 amino acids. Trimming at V came to 4 bases and at J to 11 bases, leaving 2 bases not matched to a gene. The germline V gene has CDR1 ENHRY and CDR2 SYGVKD.

This chain links TRBV30 with TRBJ1-3; no definite D call. Trimming cost V 2 bases and J 4 bases, with 6 bases left between them. The CDR3 has 12 amino acids. Germline CDR1 and CDR2: GTSNPN and SVGIG (reference sequence). The CDR3 sequence: CAWSLVGNTIYF. Here the CDR3 DNA reads TGTGCCTGGAGTCTAGTGGGAAACACCATATATTTT.

The chain has TRBV5-1 and TRBJ2-5; 7 bases map to TRBD1. The CDR3 is made up of 14 amino acids. The V gene end was trimmed by 0 bases and the J gene end by 4 bases; junction bases not matched to a gene: 3. In germline, CDR1 is SGHRS, CDR2 YFSETQ. The CDR3 reads CASSLDRGGETQYF. CDR3 bases: TGCGCCAGCAGCTTGGACAGGGGTGGAGAGACCCAGTACTTC.

CDR3 sequence reads: CASIRTLSSGNTIYF. The CDR3 region has the DNA TGTGCCAGCATTAGGACATTGAGCTCTGGAAACACCATATATTTT. The V call is TRBV6-5, the J call TRBJ1-3; a possible D gene is TRBD1 (5 bases). This CDR3 is 15 amino acids long. The ends were cut back, 7 bases at V and 0 bases at J, with 13 bases in the middle. Germline V lookup: CDR1 MNHEY, CDR2 SVGAGI.

Worth noting for this clone: This CDR3 is also generated by other DNA sequences in the sample. The rearrangement uses TRBV3-1 (or the pseudogene TRBV3-2) and TRBJ2-7; 9 bases map to TRBD1. J lost 4 bases, V lost 0 bases, and 1 base had no gene match. There are 14 residues in the CDR3. Germline lookup yields CDR1 LGHDT and CDR2 YNNKEL (reference sequence). CDR3 sequence: CASSQDDRGYEQYF. Written as DNA, the CDR3 is TGTGCCAGCAGCCAAGATGACAGGGGGTACGAGCAGTACTTC.

The chain employs TRBV30 and TRBJ1-2; D unresolved. Trimming removed 0 bases from V and 4 bases from J, with 9 bases in between. From germline, CDR1 is GTSNPN and CDR2 SVGIG (reference sequence). The length of the CDR3 is 13 residues. The CDR3: CAWSVGDGYGYTF. DNA for the CDR3: TGTGCCTGGAGTGTGGGAGACGGCTATGGCTACACCTTC.

This chain links TRBV30 with TRBJ2-1, with unresolved D. The CDR3 is 11 residues long. CDR1 and CDR2 (germline): GTSNPN, SVGIG (reference sequence). The V end lost 2 bases, the J end lost 8 bases, and 7 bases lay between the germline ends. CDR3 DNA: TGTGCCTGGAGTCGGGTTTATGAGCAGTTCTTC. As protein: CAWSRVYEQFF.

The chain uses TRBV14 and TRBJ2-2; 8 positions agree with TRBD2. This CDR3 has 17 amino acids. The germline gives CDR1 SGHDN, CDR2 FVKESK. V trimming: 5 bases; J trimming: 1 base; junction bases outside the gene matches: 9. CDR3 DNA sequence: TGTGCCAGCAGCTTGGTGGGGCTAGCGGGGAACACCGGGGAGCTGTTTTTT. This gives the protein CASSLVGLAGNTGELFF.

The chain combines TRBV19 with TRBJ1-5; maybe TRBD1 (5 bases). V lost 5 bases and J lost 2, with 7 bases in between. In germline, CDR1 is LNHDA, CDR2 SQIVND (reference sequence). The CDR3 length is 13 residues. The CDR3 loop reads CASSGGGNQPQHF. The CDR3, as DNA: TGTGCCAGTAGTGGGGGGGGCAATCAGCCCCAGCATTTT.

This clone has just one count. V gene TRBV9 combines with J gene TRBJ2-7; D might be TRBD2 (6 bases). Trimming shortened V by 4 bases and J by 1 base, and 15 bases separated the two germline ends. CDR1 and CDR2 (germline): SGDLS, YYNGEE. The CDR3 length is 15 residues. CDR3 bases: TGTGCCAGCAGCCGTTTTTCCGGGGGATCCTACGAGCAGTACTTC. Translation: CASSRFSGGSYEQYF.

This chain links TRBV18 with TRBJ2-7; 8 nucleotides align to TRBD2. The germline V gene encodes CDR1 KGHSH and CDR2 LQKENI. Trimming at V came to 3 bases and at J to 3 bases, leaving 13 bases not matched to a gene. The CDR3 is 17 amino acids. The CDR3, as DNA: TGTGCCAGCTCACCCACTCAAGGACTAGCATCTGGCTACGAGCAGTACTTC. Translated, it gives CASSPTQGLASGYEQYF.

There are a few counts of this clone. The CDR3, as DNA: TGTGCCAGCGGGTCTGGGGACAGGGAATCTGGAAACACCATATATTTT. Translated: CASGSGDRESGNTIYF. The gene calls are TRBV5-5 and TRBJ1-3; TRBD1 matches at 9 bases. CDR1 is SGHKS, CDR2 YYEKEE, per germline (reference sequence). The CDR3 spans 16 residues. V gave up 7 bases and J gave up 1 base; unmatched junction bases: 9.

The chain is built from TRBV5-1 and TRBJ2-3; D is perhaps TRBD1 (5 bases). The V end lost 4 bases, the J end lost 3 bases, and 18 bases lay between the germline ends. Germline V gene data show CDR1 as SGHRS and CDR2 as YFSETQ. The CDR3 runs to 16 residues. In DNA form, the CDR3 reads TGCGCCAGCAGCCCTACGGGCAGGGTTGGGACAGATACGCAGTATTTT. As protein: CASSPTGRVGTDTQYF.

The chain has TRBV2 and TRBJ2-1; 10 bases agree with TRBD2. The CDR3 totals 14 residues. Germline CDR1 SNHLY, CDR2 FYNNEI. The junction had 6 bases not matched to a gene; V was cut back by 8 bases and J by 5 bases. CDR3 region: CASSRTSGNNEQFF. Here the CDR3 DNA reads TGTGCCAGCTCGAGGACTAGCGGAAACAATGAGCAGTTCTTC.

This clone was counted a few times. This chain connects TRBV7-9 to TRBJ1-5; 10 bases align to TRBD1. Germline values: CDR1 SEHNR, CDR2 FQNEAQ (reference sequence). V was pared by 5 bases and J by 2 bases, with 3 bases of the junction left unmatched. This CDR3 is 15 amino acids long. CDR3 loop: CASSRQGAGNQPQHF. The CDR3, as DNA: TGTGCCAGCAGCCGACAGGGGGCTGGCAATCAGCCCCAGCATTTT.

The chain joins TRBV27 to TRBJ2-1, with D possibly being TRBD2 (5 bases). Trimming removed 5 bases at V and 8 bases at J, with 13 bases between. The germline gives CDR1 MNHEY, CDR2 SMNVEV (reference sequence). The CDR3 is 13 residues long. In nucleotides, the CDR3 is TGTGCCAGCAGTCCCTTCCTAGCACATGAGCAGTTCTTC. This codes for CASSPFLAHEQFF.

CDR3 region: CASSLGGSGVYEQYF. DNA of the CDR3: TGCGCCAGCAGCTTGGGTGGTAGCGGGGTCTACGAGCAGTACTTC. The chain has TRBV5-1 and TRBJ2-7; 8 bases agree with TRBD2. Germline CDR1 is SGHRS and CDR2 is YFSETQ. The CDR3 is 15 amino acids. The junction had 5 bases not matched to a gene; V was cut back by 0 bases and J by 3 bases.

The rearrangement uses TRBV5-4 and TRBJ2-1, with 9 bases fitting TRBD2. Germline V CDR1 and CDR2: SGHNT, YYREEE (reference sequence). This CDR3 has 15 residues. With V trimmed by 4 bases and J by 6 bases, 8 bases remained unmatched. The CDR3 region has the DNA TGTGCCAGCAGCCCCCGGGGGCGGGAGGGCAATGAGCAGTTCTTC. This sequence encodes CASSPRGREGNEQFF.

V and J are TRBV6-5 and TRBJ1-5; perhaps TRBD1 as D (6 bases). Trimming shortened V by 8 bases and J by 5 bases, and 16 bases separated the two germline ends. Germline V CDR1 and CDR2: MNHEY, SVGAGI. The CDR3 consists of 14 residues. The CDR3 DNA sequence: TGTGCCAGCCGAGAACAGGGCGCACATCAGCCCCAGCATTTT. This translates into CASREQGAHQPQHF.

J is TRBJ1-4 and V is TRBV5-5, with D unclear. Germline V gives CDR1 SGHKS, CDR2 YYEKEE (reference sequence). Trimming pared 6 bases from V and 0 bases from J, leaving 6 bases between. CDR3 size: 13 residues. The CDR3 region is CASNIATNEKLFF. The CDR3 DNA sequence: TGTGCCAGCAACATCGCAACTAATGAAAAACTGTTTTTT.